The 32 T cell receptor beta chains presented below share a single source sample, sequenced in a study of T cells in Graves' hyperthyroidism and ophthalmopathy. The investigators amplified TCR beta CDR3 regions from RNA transcripts. The HTBI primer set was used in a first-round RT-PCR of the TCR CDR3. TCRdb processed the multiplex PCR reads anew with MiXCR; each CDR3 protein has one entry. This table has under 400,000 distinct CDR3 sequences, roughly 18% appearing once. Material: blood. The receptors stem from a woman aged 40-49 years with Graves' ophthalmopathy.

The sample holds many counts of this clonotype. This chain uses TRBV29-1 with TRBJ1-2; no clear D gene. This CDR3 region has 13 residues. With 6 bases removed from V and 3 bases from J, the gap between germline ends came to 14 bases. Germline loops: CDR1 SQVTM, CDR2 ANQGSEA. The CDR3 is CSVTGPIYYGYTF. In DNA form, the CDR3 reads TGCAGCGTCACCGGGCCTATTTACTATGGCTACACCTTC. The variable domain in full, completed from reference TRBV29-1 and TRBJ1-2, reads SAVISQKPSRDICQRGTSLTIQCQVDSQVTMMFWYRQQPGQSLTLIATANQGSEATYESGFVIDKFPISRPNLTFSTLTVSNMSPEDSSIYLCSVTGPIYYGYTFGSGTRLTVV.

This clonotype was detected ten times or more. J is TRBJ1-2 and V is TRBV28, with D possibly being TRBD1 (6 bases). The CDR3 is 13 amino acids. V lost 3 bases and J 6 bases, leaving 11 bases between the germline ends. Germline V gene sequence: CDR1 MDHEN, CDR2 SYDVKM. The CDR3 nucleotides are TGTGCCAGCAGTTTGGGGGGGCTTGATGGCTACACCTTC. Protein sequence: CASSLGGLDGYTF.

This clonotype has a count of ten or more. This chain uses TRBV25-1 with TRBJ2-1; a possible D gene is TRBD1 (6 bases). CDR3 length: 15 amino acids. V dropped 3 bases and J dropped 4 bases, with 13 bases sitting between them. CDR1 and CDR2 (germline): MGHDK, SYGVNS. This CDR3 reads CASSEDNRVYNEQFF. The CDR3 region has the DNA TGTGCCAGCAGTGAGGATAACAGGGTATACAATGAGCAGTTCTTC.

V gene TRBV28 combines with J gene TRBJ2-6, with D hard to call. Looked up from germline, CDR1 is MDHEN and CDR2 is SYDVKM. V lost 6 bases and J 4 bases, leaving 13 bases between the germline ends. The CDR3 extends over 15 amino acids. For the CDR3, the DNA is TGTGCCAGCAGCGTGCTGGGCGCCGGGGCCAACGTCCTGACTTTC. Translating gives CASSVLGAGANVLTF.

The chain recombines TRBV10-3 with TRBJ2-2, with 9 bases identical to TRBD1. V lost 10 bases and J lost 3; bases outside the gene matches: 3. CDR1 is ENHRY and CDR2 is SYGVKD in the germline V gene. The length of the CDR3 is 13 residues. CDR3 sequence (DNA): TGTGCCACGGGACAGGGCGACACCGGGGAGCTGTTTTTT. Amino acids: CATGQGDTGELFF.

Many counts were recorded for this clonotype. The V call is TRBV27, the J call TRBJ2-7; no reliable D call. Germline V gene lookup returns CDR1 MNHEY and CDR2 SMNVEV (reference sequence). Trimming stripped 5 bases from V and 2 bases from J, with 25 bases between. CDR3 length: 18 amino acids. The CDR3 coding sequence is TGTGCCAGCAGTCCCCACAATAGACCGAACCAAATACCCTACGAGCAGTACTTC. It codes for CASSPHNRPNQIPYEQYF.

CDR3 in DNA: TGCAGCGGGATAAGACAGGGTGTGAGCTATGGCTACACCTTC. This encodes CSGIRQGVSYGYTF. V usage is TRBV29-1 and J usage is TRBJ1-2; 7 bases align to TRBD1. Looked up from germline, CDR1 is SQVTM and CDR2 is ANQGSEA. The CDR3 sequence is 14 residues long. V dropped 7 bases and J dropped 4; count of bases not matched to a gene: 12.

This clonotype has a count of ten or more. The V and J genes are TRBV12-3 or TRBV12-4 and TRBJ1-1, with 12 bases that match TRBD1. CDR3 length equals 15 residues. V shed 5 bases, J shed 5 bases, and the junction held 6 bases outside the gene matches. The CDR3 sequence is CASSPGQGAGTEAFF. DNA for the CDR3: TGTGCCAGCAGTCCGGGACAGGGGGCGGGTACTGAAGCTTTCTTT.

This clonotype occurred many times. This chain joins TRBV7-2 and TRBJ2-5; 7 bases are shared with TRBD2. The CDR3 spans 16 residues. CDR1 SGHTA and CDR2 FQGNSA come from the germline V gene. V gave up 1 base and J gave up 2 bases; unmatched junction bases: 7. The CDR3 region has the DNA TGTGCCAGCAGCTTAGTCGCGGGAGCAGTACAAGAGACCCAGTACTTC. It codes for CASSLVAGAVQETQYF.

This clonotype appeared many times. The rearrangement uses TRBV6-5 and TRBJ2-5; TRBD2 aligns across 9 bases. The germline V gene has CDR1 MNHEY and CDR2 SVGAGI. CDR3 length equals 14 residues. The junction had 0 bases not matched to a gene; V was cut back by 0 bases and J by 4 bases. The CDR3, as DNA: TGTGCCAGCAGTTACTCGACTAGCGGAGAGACCCAGTACTTC. Its translation: CASSYSTSGETQYF.

In this sample, this clonotype turned up many times. The chain combines TRBV2 with TRBJ2-7; D is unresolved. The CDR3 sequence is 13 residues long. Germline-derived CDR1 and CDR2 are SNHLY and FYNNEI. V was shortened by 0 bases and J by 6 bases, with 9 bases between the two germline ends. CDR3 DNA sequence: TGTGCCAGCAGTGAAGCGCGCCGAGGCGAGCAGTACTTC. Its translation: CASSEARRGEQYF.

This clonotype came up many times. The CDR3 DNA is TGTGCCAGCAGAGAGAAGGTGTCTGGAAACACCATATATTTT. Protein product: CASREKVSGNTIYF. V gene TRBV6-1 combines with J gene TRBJ1-3; D remains unclear. The CDR3 has 14 residues. Germline V gene lookup returns CDR1 MNHNS and CDR2 SASEGT. V was shortened by 6 bases and J by 1 base, with 10 bases between the two germline ends.

This clonotype was detected only a few times. The rearrangement joins TRBV7-9 to TRBJ1-1; possibly TRBD1 for D (5 bases). CDR1 and CDR2 from the germline V gene are SEHNR and FQNEAQ (reference sequence). The CDR3 covers 13 residues. Trimming took off 1 base at V and 11 bases at J, with 14 bases between the two ends. CDR3 DNA: TGTGCCAGCAGCTTAGGAGGTGGGGGGTCGGCTTTCTTT. Amino acids: CASSLGGGGSAFF.

This clonotype was found once. An end of the junction does not agree with germline; a read error may underlie this. The chain joins TRBV30 to TRBJ1-1, with unresolved D. Germline assignment: CDR1 GTSNPN and CDR2 SVGIG (reference sequence). The CDR3 is 13 residues long. CDR3 sequence: CAWSLVSGGEAYF. Written as DNA, the CDR3 is TGTGCCTGGAGTCTCGTCTCGGGAGGTGAAGCTTACTTT.

The table lists this clonotype with many counts. Without the conserved terminal phenylalanine or tryptophan, this CDR3 likely stems from a read error. The rearrangement uses TRBV11-2 and TRBJ1-1; D uncertain. CDR3 length equals 14 residues. Germline V CDR1 and CDR2: SGHAT, FQNNGV. Trimming cost V 1 base and J 1 base, with 7 bases left between them. This CDR3 is CASSLGGKNTEAFV. The CDR3 coding sequence is TGTGCCAGCAGCTTAGGTGGCAAGAACACTGAAGCTTTCGTT.

This clonotype appeared many times. The chain joins TRBV12-3 or TRBV12-4 to TRBJ1-1; D not resolved. V was trimmed by 2 bases and J by 6 bases, leaving 10 bases between them. The CDR3 sequence is 13 residues long. CDR3 DNA: TGTGCCAGCAGTTTAAGGTGGTCCGCTGAAGCTTTCTTT. It specifies CASSLRWSAEAFF.

This clonotype appeared many times. V and J are TRBV6-2 or TRBV6-3 and TRBJ2-7; TRBD2 matches 12 bases. CDR1 and CDR2 (germline): MNHEY, SVGEGT. Unmatched junction bases numbered 5, after V lost 5 bases and J lost 3 bases. This CDR3 has 15 residues. This CDR3 is CASSRTSGIHYEQYF. The DNA of the CDR3 is TGTGCCAGCAGTCGGACTAGCGGGATACACTACGAGCAGTACTTC.

In its sample, this clonotype was seen a few times. This chain joins TRBV10-3 and TRBJ1-3, with D uncertain. Germline CDR1 ENHRY, CDR2 SYGVKD. CDR3 length: 14 residues. V was trimmed by 0 bases and J by 2 bases, leaving 5 bases between them. The CDR3 sequence: CAISESGTGNTIYF. The CDR3 nucleotides are TGTGCCATCAGTGAGTCAGGGACTGGAAACACCATATATTTT.

This clonotype came up many times. The J gene is TRBJ1-2, the V gene TRBV7-9; D is perhaps TRBD1 (6 bases). The V gene lost 6 bases and the J gene lost 3 bases, with 14 bases spanning the gap. CDR3 size: 14 residues. Germline values: CDR1 SEHNR, CDR2 FQNEAQ (reference sequence). CDR3 amino acids: CASSHGQSHYGYTF. In nucleotides, the CDR3 is TGTGCCAGCAGTCATGGACAGTCCCACTATGGCTACACCTTC.

Comments on this clonotype: Sequence at one end of the junction differs from germline and may be a read error. The chain couples TRBV12-5 to TRBJ1-5, with a tentative D call TRBD1 (6 bases). CDR1 and CDR2 (germline): LGHNT, FRNRAP. The CDR3 covers 15 residues. DNA for the CDR3: TGTGCTGGTGGTTTGGCCCAAGCGAGGGGGCAGCCCCAGCATTTT. Amino acids: CAGGLAQARGQPQHF.

Many counts were recorded for this clonotype. The rearrangement joins TRBV20-1 to TRBJ1-2; 8 positions agree with TRBD1. Germline trimming cut 2 bases from V and 3 bases from J; bases unmatched to any gene: 8. This CDR3 is 15 amino acids long. The germline V gene has CDR1 DFQATT and CDR2 SNEGSKA (reference sequence). For the CDR3, the DNA is TGCAGTGCTAGACCCGAACAGGGGGGCTACTATGGCTACACCTTC. It encodes CSARPEQGGYYGYTF.

This clonotype was observed at least ten times. J is TRBJ2-2 and V is TRBV6-2 or TRBV6-3, with 9 bases lining up with TRBD1. The germline V gene encodes CDR1 MNHEY and CDR2 SVGEGT. V trimming: 2 bases; J trimming: 7 bases; junction bases outside the gene matches: 2. CDR3 length: 14 amino acids. The CDR3 bases are TGTGCCAGCAGTTACCGGGACAGGGTCGGGGAGCTGTTTTTT. It is translated as CASSYRDRVGELFF.

This clonotype was recorded many times. A much larger clone is a single base away; this may be a read error. The chain employs TRBV28 and TRBJ1-5; 7 bases line up with TRBD1. Looked up from germline, CDR1 is MDHEN and CDR2 is SYDVKM. The CDR3 has 16 amino acids. V shed 8 bases, J shed 0 bases, and the junction held 10 bases outside the gene matches. The CDR3 coding sequence is TGTGCCAGCTTGGTAGGGGGCCCTTATAGCAATCAGCCCCAGCATTTT. Its protein is CASLVGGPYSNQPQHF.

This clonotype was observed at least ten times. The chain employs TRBV2 and TRBJ2-2; 7 nucleotides line up with TRBD2. With 0 bases clipped from V and 6 bases from J, the junction kept 1 base outside the gene matches. The CDR3 loop spans 14 amino acids. Per germline, CDR1 SNHLY and CDR2 FYNNEI. The CDR3 DNA reads as TGTGCCAGCAGTGAAGCGCGGGGGTCCGGGGAGCTGTTTTTT. Protein product: CASSEARGSGELFF.

In this sample, this clonotype turned up many times. V is TRBV19 and J is TRBJ1-1, with a tentative D call TRBD1 (5 bases). CDR1 and CDR2 (germline): LNHDA, SQIVND (reference sequence). V lost 3 bases and J lost 0, with 17 bases in between. The CDR3 spans 17 residues. In DNA, the CDR3 is TGTGCCAGTAGTATGGTCGGTGGTGACAGCTTGAACACTGAAGCTTTCTTT. It yields the protein CASSMVGGDSLNTEAFF.

The sample holds many counts of this clonotype. V usage is TRBV7-8 and J usage is TRBJ2-7; possible D gene TRBD1, 5 bases. From germline, CDR1 is SGHVS and CDR2 FQNEAQ. Trimming removed 7 bases from V and 4 bases from J, with 11 bases in between. This CDR3 is built from 12 residues. CDR3 sequence: CASTDTQYEQYF. Written as DNA, the CDR3 is TGTGCCAGCACGGACACTCAATACGAGCAGTACTTC.

This clonotype was seen at least ten times. The chain has TRBV30 and TRBJ1-1; D is perhaps TRBD1 (5 bases). The CDR3 consists of 12 residues. Germline V gives CDR1 GTSNPN, CDR2 SVGIG (reference sequence). Trimming removed 1 base at V and 4 bases at J, with 7 bases between. This CDR3 reads CAWSDRGTEAFF. The CDR3 nucleotides are TGTGCCTGGAGTGATAGGGGCACTGAAGCTTTCTTT.

This chain joins TRBV5-1 and TRBJ2-2, with D perhaps assigned TRBD1 or TRBD2 (6 bases each). The V gene's germline CDR1 is SGHRS and CDR2 YFSETQ. V gave up 4 bases and J gave up 1 base, with 11 bases separating them. This CDR3 is 15 amino acids long. The CDR3 region has the DNA TGCGCCAGCAGCCCCCGGGGGCAGAACACCGGGGAGCTGTTTTTT. It is translated as CASSPRGQNTGELFF. Filled out from reference TRBV5-1 and TRBJ2-2, the complete variable domain reads KAGVTQTPRYLIKTRGQQVTLSCSPISGHRSVSWYQQTPGQGLQFLFEYFSETQRNKGNFPGRFSGRQFSNSRSEMNVSTLELGDSALYLCASSPRGQNTGELFFGEGSRLTVL.

This clonotype was detected many times. The chain has TRBV20-1 and TRBJ2-5; 8 bases agree with TRBD1. CDR1 is DFQATT, CDR2 SNEGSKA, per germline (reference sequence). With V trimmed by 2 bases and J by 6 bases, 5 bases remained unmatched. The CDR3 totals 13 residues. The CDR3 protein is CSARLRGRKTQYF. CDR3 sequence (DNA): TGCAGTGCTAGACTCAGGGGGCGAAAGACCCAGTACTTC.

In its sample, this clonotype was seen many times. The chain joins TRBV12-3 or TRBV12-4 to TRBJ1-5, with D perhaps TRBD1 (6 bases). The CDR3 loop spans 13 amino acids. V was pared by 5 bases and J by 3 bases, with 8 bases between. CDR3 residues: CASSPGANQPQHF. As DNA, the CDR3 is TGTGCCAGCAGTCCGGGGGCCAATCAGCCCCAGCATTTT.

This clonotype was observed at least ten times. This chain connects TRBV7-2 to TRBJ1-5; tentatively, D is TRBD1 (6 bases). Germline V gene data show CDR1 as SGHTA and CDR2 as FQGNSA. The V gene lost 3 bases and the J gene lost 3 bases, with 12 bases spanning the gap. This CDR3 spans 15 amino acids. CDR3 protein: CASSFRQDTNQPQHF. Written as DNA, the CDR3 is TGTGCCAGCAGCTTCCGACAGGACACCAATCAGCCCCAGCATTTT.

This clonotype has ten or more counts. The CDR3 protein is CSAGQPATEAFF. The CDR3 coding sequence is TGCAGTGCTGGACAGCCAGCCACTGAAGCTTTCTTT. The chain joins TRBV20-1 to TRBJ1-1, with D perhaps matching TRBD1 (6 bases). V was pared by 5 bases and J by 4 bases, with 11 bases between. Germline-derived CDR1 and CDR2 are DFQATT and SNEGSKA (reference sequence). The CDR3 runs to 12 residues.